This T cell receptor (beta chain) stems from a study of breast tumors, draining lymph nodes, adjacent tissues. Overall study findings and caveats: Tumor TCR diversity was below lymph nodes but above nontumor tissue. Tumor and nontumor repertoires were significantly more similar in luminal-like than in basal-like breast cancer. That most tumor T cells come from lymph nodes remained unproven.

This clonotype is termed medium-sized. Its specificity is unknown. V lost 3 bases and J 7 bases, leaving 0 bases between the germline ends. Per germline, CDR1 ENHRY and CDR2 SYGVKD. This CDR3 is built from 10 residues. MiXCR, applied by TCRdb to the multiplex PCR reads, yields one record per CDR3 protein. Of under 25,000 distinct CDR3 sequences listed, 43% were seen once; the top ten hold about 20%. The source material was breast tumor tissue. The TCR originated in a female donor with breast cancer. Some clones in this sample may be carry-over from other donors' samples. The chain uses TRBV10-3 and TRBJ1-4, with D uncertain. CDR3 coding DNA: TGTGCCATCAGTGATGAAAAACTGTTTTTT. This translates into CAISDEKLFF.